These 24 T cell receptor beta chains were all obtained from the same sample, sequenced in a study of CD8 T cells in Susac syndrome. RNA amounts of 0.5 to 1 ug underwent reverse transcription with random hexamers. MiXCR, applied by TCRdb to the immunoSEQ multiplex PCR reads, yields one record per CDR3 protein. The sample shows 95,000 to 150,000 distinct CDR3 sequences, about 95% of them seen only once. Sequences were obtained from CD8+ T cells from PBMCs. All receptors come from a human donor with Susac syndrome.

The chain is built from TRBV19 and TRBJ1-1; D is perhaps TRBD1 (6 bases). Trimming pared 6 bases from V and 1 base from J, leaving 12 bases between. Looked up from germline, CDR1 is LNHDA and CDR2 is SQIVND (reference sequence). The CDR3 runs 14 residues. In DNA form, the CDR3 reads TGTGCCAGTAGCGAGGGCAGGGGGAACACTGAAGCTTTCTTT. As protein: CASSEGRGNTEAFF.

The chain combines TRBV5-6 with TRBJ2-5; D is undetermined. CDR3 length: 14 amino acids. Germline assignment: CDR1 SGHDT and CDR2 YYEEEE. V lost 1 base and J lost 0, with 7 bases in between. The CDR3 protein is CASSLMEYQETQYF. As DNA, the CDR3 is TGTGCCAGCAGCTTGATGGAGTACCAAGAGACCCAGTACTTC.

The chain employs TRBV5-1 and TRBJ2-7; tentative D call: TRBD1 (5 bases). CDR3 length equals 13 residues. Trimming removed 6 bases at V and 7 bases at J, with 17 bases between. The germline gives CDR1 SGHRS, CDR2 YFSETQ. For the CDR3, the DNA is TGCGCCAGCACCGTAGGACGGGCAGGGGAGCAGTACTTC. Its protein is CASTVGRAGEQYF.

The gene calls are TRBV27 and TRBJ2-7; D perhaps matches TRBD1 (5 bases). V lost 3 bases to trimming and J lost 5 bases, with 11 bases between them. The CDR3 spans 13 residues. Germline lookup yields CDR1 MNHEY and CDR2 SMNVEV (reference sequence). The CDR3 sequence is CASSFGRVNEQYF. For the CDR3, the DNA is TGTGCCAGCAGTTTCGGCAGGGTAAACGAGCAGTACTTC.

Here the CDR3 reads CSAIPTGVASYEQYF. The DNA of the CDR3 is TGCAGTGCTATACCAACAGGGGTCGCCTCCTACGAGCAGTACTTC. The J gene is TRBJ2-7, the V gene TRBV20-1, with TRBD1 matching 7 bases. The germline gives CDR1 DFQATT, CDR2 SNEGSKA (reference sequence). The V segment lost 4 bases and the J segment 0 bases; nucleotides outside the gene matches: 9. The CDR3 is made up of 15 amino acids.

This chain links TRBV29-1 with TRBJ2-1; 8 bases match TRBD2. This CDR3 is 15 amino acids long. The ends lost 6 bases at V and 0 bases at J; junction bases unmatched: 7. Germline CDR1 and CDR2: SQVTM and ANQGSEA. Written as DNA, the CDR3 is TGCAGCGTGCCCGGACTAGCCCGCTCCTACAATGAGCAGTTCTTC. Protein product: CSVPGLARSYNEQFF.

The chain employs TRBV5-8 and TRBJ1-1; maybe TRBD1 (5 bases). The germline V gene encodes CDR1 SGHTS and CDR2 YDEGEE. This CDR3 comprises 14 residues. V lost 4 bases and J lost 1, with 11 bases in between. CDR3 amino acids: CASSKPGGNTEAFF. The CDR3 DNA is TGTGCCAGCAGCAAACCGGGGGGGAACACTGAAGCTTTCTTT.

The rearrangement uses TRBV20-1 and TRBJ2-6, with 8 bases lining up with TRBD1. With 1 base clipped from V and 4 bases from J, the junction kept 12 bases outside the gene matches. Germline lookup yields CDR1 DFQATT and CDR2 SNEGSKA (reference sequence). This CDR3 has 18 amino acids. CDR3 sequence reads: CSARVTGGILGGANVLTF. CDR3 DNA sequence: TGCAGTGCTAGAGTCACAGGGGGTATCTTAGGAGGGGCCAACGTCCTGACTTTC.

Only one count was recorded for this clonotype. The chain is built from TRBV6-2 or TRBV6-3 and TRBJ1-1; D not certain. V was shortened by 3 bases and J by 0 bases, with 14 bases between the two germline ends. Germline loops: CDR1 MNHEY, CDR2 SVGEGT. The CDR3 extends over 16 amino acids. CDR3 sequence: CASSYPAQIMNTEAFF. CDR3 bases: TGTGCCAGCAGTTATCCTGCACAGATCATGAACACTGAAGCTTTCTTT.

The V call is TRBV29-1, the J call TRBJ2-7; 12 positions agree with TRBD2. CDR3 length: 15 residues. Trimming removed 1 base from V and 3 bases from J; junction bases left unmatched: 4. From germline, CDR1 is SQVTM and CDR2 ANQGSEA. DNA of the CDR3: TGCAGCGTTGAAGGGACTAGCGGGGCGGACTACGAGCAGTACTTC. This encodes CSVEGTSGADYEQYF.

The V gene is TRBV25-1, the J gene TRBJ2-2; the match to TRBD2 covers 9 bases. Germline CDR1 is MGHDK and CDR2 is SYGVNS. The J segment lost 4 bases and the V segment lost 4 bases, leaving 4 bases of the junction unmatched. CDR3 length equals 15 residues. CDR3 loop: CASSAPGLATGELFF. The DNA of the CDR3 is TGTGCCAGCAGTGCTCCGGGACTAGCCACCGGGGAGCTGTTTTTT.

CDR3 bases: TGCAGCGTTGAAACAGGGGGCTATGGCTACACCTTC. Protein: CSVETGGYGYTF. The chain uses TRBV29-1 and TRBJ1-2, with 8 bases matching TRBD1. Germline V lookup: CDR1 SQVTM, CDR2 ANQGSEA. The CDR3 spans 12 residues. V lost 2 bases, J lost 4 bases, and 0 bases stayed unmatched.

V usage is TRBV12-3 or TRBV12-4 and J usage is TRBJ2-7, with TRBD1 matching 8 bases. Losses at the gene ends were 4 bases for V and 7 bases for J; bases not matched to a gene: 6. The CDR3 consists of 13 residues. The CDR3 sequence is CASSSGGREEQYF. CDR3 nucleotide sequence: TGTGCCAGCAGTTCAGGGGGCAGAGAGGAGCAGTACTTC.

The rearrangement links TRBV7-8 to TRBJ1-2; D call uncertain. Germline CDR1 SGHVS, CDR2 FQNEAQ. CDR3 size: 12 residues. V was trimmed by 0 bases and J by 6 bases, leaving 5 bases between them. The CDR3 reads CASSLALDGYTF. The DNA for the CDR3 is TGTGCCAGCAGCTTAGCGTTGGATGGCTACACCTTC. The full variable domain, completed using reference TRBV7-8 and TRBJ1-2, is GAGVSQSPRYKVAKRGQDVALRCDPISGHVSLFWYQQALGQGPEFLTYFQNEAQLDKSGLPSDRFFAERPEGSVSTLKIQRTQQEDSAVYLCASSLALDGYTFGSGTRLTVV.

V gene TRBV13 combines with J gene TRBJ1-4, with 7 bases aligning to TRBD1. The CDR3 runs 16 residues. V lost 3 bases, J lost 5 bases, and 9 bases stayed unmatched. Germline lookup yields CDR1 PRHDT and CDR2 FYEKMQ (reference sequence). For the CDR3, the DNA is TGTGCCAGCAGCTTTCGGCAGACAGGGAGGAATGAAAAACTGTTTTTT. This codes for CASSFRQTGRNEKLFF. Full variable domain (remainder filled in from reference TRBV13 and TRBJ1-4): AAGVIQSPRHLIKEKRETATLKCYPIPRHDTVYWYQQGPGQDPQFLISFYEKMQSDKGSIPDRFSAQQFSDYHSELNMSSLELGDSALYFCASSFRQTGRNEKLFFGSGTQLSVL.

The V call is TRBV9, the J call TRBJ2-5; D ambiguous. Trimming removed 0 bases at V and 5 bases at J, with 17 bases between. Germline CDR1 SGDLS, CDR2 YYNGEE. The CDR3 totals 16 residues. The CDR3 loop reads CASSVGGPPKEETQYF. In DNA, the CDR3 is TGTGCCAGCAGCGTAGGAGGCCCCCCGAAGGAGGAGACCCAGTACTTC.

The chain is built from TRBV4-1 and TRBJ1-5, with 8 nucleotides matching TRBD1. The CDR3 runs to 15 residues. Germline assignment: CDR1 MGHRA and CDR2 YSYEKL. Unmatched junction bases numbered 7, after V lost 3 bases and J lost 6 bases. The CDR3 nucleotides read TGCGCCAGCAGCCACCAGACAGGGGTTGTTCAGCCCCAGCATTTT. Translation: CASSHQTGVVQPQHF.

The V call is TRBV4-2, the J call TRBJ1-1; maybe TRBD1 (5 bases). The CDR3 runs to 16 residues. Trimming took off 6 bases at V and 0 bases at J, with 17 bases between the two ends. The germline V gene encodes CDR1 LGHNA and CDR2 YNFKEQ. In DNA, the CDR3 is TGTGCCAGCAGAATTGACCCCGGGACGGTGAACACTGAAGCTTTCTTT. It encodes CASRIDPGTVNTEAFF.

Turning to this clonotype: No DNA is shown, since the ends of the CDR3 on it are uncertain; the CDR3 is the one TCRdb lists. The rearrangement uses TRBV14 and TRBJ1-5. The V gene's germline CDR1 is SGHDN and CDR2 FVKESK. The CDR3 region is 13 residues in length, termini included. The CDR3 spells CAAPYVCNQPQHF.

The rearrangement uses TRBV14 and TRBJ2-1, with a possible D match to TRBD2 (6 bases). The germline gives CDR1 SGHDN, CDR2 FVKESK. The CDR3 is 14 residues long. V gave up 2 bases and J gave up 9 bases, with 14 bases separating them. DNA for the CDR3: TGTGCCAGCAGCCAACCCGGGACTGACACTGAGCAGTTCTTC. This codes for CASSQPGTDTEQFF. The whole variable domain, filled in from reference TRBV14 and TRBJ2-1, reads EAGVTQFPSHSVIEKGQTVTLRCDPISGHDNLYWYRRVMGKEIKFLLHFVKESKQDESGMPNNRFLAERTGGTYSTLKVQPAELEDSGVYFCASSQPGTDTEQFFGPGTRLTVL.

The V call is TRBV4-2, the J call TRBJ2-7; unclear D gene. The CDR3 has 12 residues. CDR1 is LGHNA, CDR2 YNFKEQ, per germline. The V end lost 2 bases, the J end lost 5 bases, and 7 bases lay between the germline ends. This CDR3 is CASSQLSDEQYF. CDR3 DNA sequence: TGTGCCAGCAGCCAACTCTCGGACGAGCAGTACTTC.

V and J are TRBV9 and TRBJ2-7, with no clear D. The CDR3 totals 12 residues. Germline-derived CDR1 and CDR2 are SGDLS and YYNGEE. Trimming removed 1 base from V and 0 bases from J, with 2 bases in between. CDR3 protein: CASSVNSYEQYF. CDR3 bases: TGTGCCAGCAGCGTAAACTCCTACGAGCAGTACTTC.

This chain connects TRBV29-1 to TRBJ2-4; 12 bases align to TRBD2. The V segment lost 7 bases and the J segment 0 bases; nucleotides outside the gene matches: 7. This CDR3 has 16 residues. Per the germline V gene, CDR1 is SQVTM and CDR2 is ANQGSEA. CDR3 sequence reads: CSGLGLAGRAKNIQYF. The CDR3 nucleotides are TGCAGCGGCCTAGGACTAGCGGGGAGAGCCAAAAACATTCAGTACTTC. Based on the CDR3 plus reference TRBV29-1 and TRBJ2-4, the full variable domain is SAVISQKPSRDICQRGTSLTIQCQVDSQVTMMFWYRQQPGQSLTLIATANQGSEATYESGFVIDKFPISRPNLTFSTLTVSNMSPEDSSIYLCSGLGLAGRAKNIQYFGAGTRLSVL.

The chain couples TRBV5-4 to TRBJ1-1, with D uncertain. The germline gives CDR1 SGHNT, CDR2 YYREEE (reference sequence). V was shortened by 4 bases and J by 1 base, with 8 bases between the two germline ends. The CDR3 loop spans 13 amino acids. The CDR3 is CASSPPANTEAFF. Written as DNA, the CDR3 is TGTGCCAGCAGCCCTCCGGCGAACACTGAAGCTTTCTTT.